The sequence of this T cell receptor beta chain was determined in a study of vaccination and CD4 T cells after COVID-19. In its sample, this clonotype was seen a few times. Its specificity is unknown. The CDR3 extends over 15 amino acids. Trimming pared 3 bases from V and 3 bases from J, leaving 15 bases between. Germline assignment: CDR1 MNHEY and CDR2 SMNVEV (reference sequence). Documented time point: late sampling 161 to 241 days after vaccination in a few convalescent patients. Indicated treatment: approximately 10-day PBMC culture with coronavirus spike peptide pools or control peptides (ViraFEST assay). Cultured CD4+ T cell DNA was sequenced using the Oncomine TCR Beta short-read assay. TCRdb reprocessed the PCR reads with MiXCR, giving one entry per CDR3 protein. The table includes 21,000 or so distinct CDR3 sequences, over 40% detected once.

The source was CD4+ T cells from blood, cultured in vitro, collected about 7 months after SARS-CoV-2 vaccination. The chain recombines TRBV27 with TRBJ2-7; D may be TRBD2 (5 bases). The source is a human donor who had recovered from COVID-19. The CDR3 DNA follows: TGTGCCAGCAGTTTCCGCCCAGCGGATATCTACGAGCAGTACTTC. Translated, it gives CASSFRPADIYEQYF.